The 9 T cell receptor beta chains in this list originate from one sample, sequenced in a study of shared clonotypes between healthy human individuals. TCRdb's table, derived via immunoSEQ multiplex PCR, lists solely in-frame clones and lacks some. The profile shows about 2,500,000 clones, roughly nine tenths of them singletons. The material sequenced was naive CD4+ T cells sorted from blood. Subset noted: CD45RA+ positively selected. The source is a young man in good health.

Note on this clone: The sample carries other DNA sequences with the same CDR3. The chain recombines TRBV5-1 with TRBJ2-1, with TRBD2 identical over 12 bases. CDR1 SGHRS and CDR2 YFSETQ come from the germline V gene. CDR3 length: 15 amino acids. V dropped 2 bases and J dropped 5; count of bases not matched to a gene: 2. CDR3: CASSLRLAGDNEQFF. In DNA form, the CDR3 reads TGCGCCAGCAGCTTACGACTAGCGGGGGACAATGAGCAGTTCTTC.

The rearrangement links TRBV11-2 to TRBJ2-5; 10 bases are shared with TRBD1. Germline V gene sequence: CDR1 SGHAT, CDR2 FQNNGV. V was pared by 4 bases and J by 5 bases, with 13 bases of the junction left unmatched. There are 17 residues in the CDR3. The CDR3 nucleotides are TGTGCCAGCAGCTCGGGACAGGGGAAGGGGTTAGGCGAGACCCAGTACTTC. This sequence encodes CASSSGQGKGLGETQYF.

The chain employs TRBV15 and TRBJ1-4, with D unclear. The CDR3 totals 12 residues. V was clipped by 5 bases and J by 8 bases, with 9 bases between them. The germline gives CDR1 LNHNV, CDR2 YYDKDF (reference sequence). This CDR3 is CATSFGKEKLFF. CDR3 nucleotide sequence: TGTGCCACCAGCTTCGGGAAGGAAAAACTGTTTTTT.

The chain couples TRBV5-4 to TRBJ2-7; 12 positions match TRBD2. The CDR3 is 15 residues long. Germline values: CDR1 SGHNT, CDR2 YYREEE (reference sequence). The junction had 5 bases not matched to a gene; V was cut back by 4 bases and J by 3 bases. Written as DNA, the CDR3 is TGTGCCAGCAGCGTGTCTAGCGGGAGGGACTACGAGCAGTACTTC. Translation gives CASSVSSGRDYEQYF.

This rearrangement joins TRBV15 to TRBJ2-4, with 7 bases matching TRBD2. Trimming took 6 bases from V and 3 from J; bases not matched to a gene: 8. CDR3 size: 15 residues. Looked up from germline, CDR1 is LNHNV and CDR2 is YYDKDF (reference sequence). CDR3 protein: CATRGGTLGKNIQYF. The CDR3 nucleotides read TGTGCCACCAGGGGGGGGACGCTTGGCAAAAACATTCAGTACTTC.

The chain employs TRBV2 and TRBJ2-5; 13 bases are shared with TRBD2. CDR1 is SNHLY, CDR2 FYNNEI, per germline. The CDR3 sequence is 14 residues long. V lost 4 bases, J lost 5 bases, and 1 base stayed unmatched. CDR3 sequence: CASSGLAGGETQYF. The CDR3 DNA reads TGTGCCAGCAGTGGACTAGCGGGGGGTGAGACCCAGTACTTC. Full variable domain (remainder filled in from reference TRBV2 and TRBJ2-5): EPEVTQTPSHQVTQMGQEVILRCVPISNHLYFYWYRQILGQKVEFLVSFYNNEISEKSEIFDDQFSVERPDGSNFTLKIRSTKLEDSAMYFCASSGLAGGETQYFGPGTRLLVL.

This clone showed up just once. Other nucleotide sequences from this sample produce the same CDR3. The DNA for the CDR3 is TGCGCCAGCAGCTTGAGGCAGAGCTCCTACAATGAGCAGTTCTTC. It codes for CASSLRQSSYNEQFF. The chain has TRBV5-1 and TRBJ2-1; D not resolved. V gave up 1 base and J gave up 0 bases, with 8 bases separating them. Germline CDR1 reads SGHRS; CDR2 reads YFSETQ. The CDR3 covers 15 residues. Filled out from reference TRBV5-1 and TRBJ2-1, the complete variable domain reads KAGVTQTPRYLIKTRGQQVTLSCSPISGHRSVSWYQQTPGQGLQFLFEYFSETQRNKGNFPGRFSGRQFSNSRSEMNVSTLELGDSALYLCASSLRQSSYNEQFFGPGTRLTVL.

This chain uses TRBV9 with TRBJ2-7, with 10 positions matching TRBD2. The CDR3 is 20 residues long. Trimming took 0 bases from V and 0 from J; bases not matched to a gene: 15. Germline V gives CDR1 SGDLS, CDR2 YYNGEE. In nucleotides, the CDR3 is TGTGCCAGCAGCGTAGCTACGCTGCTGGCTAGCGGGGGATCCTCCTACGAGCAGTACTTC. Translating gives CASSVATLLASGGSSYEQYF.

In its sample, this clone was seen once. The CDR3 bases are TGTGCCAGCAGCTTAGTGGGCCGGATCGCAACTAATGAAAAACTGTTTTTT. Protein sequence: CASSLVGRIATNEKLFF. This rearrangement joins TRBV7-8 to TRBJ1-4, with D uncertain. This CDR3 comprises 17 residues. Trimming shortened V by 1 base and J by 0 bases, and 12 bases separated the two germline ends. Per the germline V gene, CDR1 is SGHVS and CDR2 is FQNEAQ.